The rows below give T cell receptor beta chains drawn from one sample of a study of chemoradiotherapy in HPV16-positive cancers. Only in-frame clones appear in the TCRdb table, and some are missing; sequencing was by immunoSEQ multiplex PCR. This table holds thousands of clones, around 84% found once. The sample was acquired from a patient who underwent chemoradiotherapy. All receptors derive from a human donor with HPV-associated anogenital cancer. Both conserved end residues are part of each CDR3. Fields, in order: J gene, V gene, CDR3 protein.

>TRBJ2-7|TRBV28
CASTDHSYEQYF
>TRBJ2-7|TRBV10-3
CAISESTSTGNSYEQYF
>TRBJ2-5|TRBV5-1
CASSPPGGKETQYF
>TRBJ2-3|TRBV5-1
CASSLDPAVTDTQYF
>TRBJ2-1|TRBV7-9
CASSLGAGGINEQFF
>TRBJ2-7|TRBV7-9
CASSLIGQGLSYEQYF
>TRBJ2-3|TRBV4-2
CASSQGTGTPGTDTQYF
>TRBJ1-1|TRBV9
CASSDHSRDRGRRAFF
>TRBJ1-5|TRBV19
CATQGGGGNQPQHF
>TRBJ2-4|TRBV28
CASSPINLAAKNIQYF
>TRBJ2-6|TRBV28
CASSLAGGTGANVLTF
>TRBJ2-2|TRBV4-1
CASSLGQGSAGELFF